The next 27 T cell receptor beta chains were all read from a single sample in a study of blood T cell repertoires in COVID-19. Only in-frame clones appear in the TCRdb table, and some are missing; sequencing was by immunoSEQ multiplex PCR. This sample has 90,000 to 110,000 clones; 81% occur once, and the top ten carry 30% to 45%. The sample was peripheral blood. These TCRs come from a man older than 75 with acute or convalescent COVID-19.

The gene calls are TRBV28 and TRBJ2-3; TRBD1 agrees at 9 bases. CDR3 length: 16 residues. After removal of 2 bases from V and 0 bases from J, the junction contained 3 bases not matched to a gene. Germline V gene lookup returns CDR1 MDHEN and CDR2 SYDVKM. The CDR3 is CASSLPGTGSTDTQYF. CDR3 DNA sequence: TGTGCCAGCAGTTTACCCGGGACAGGGAGCACAGATACGCAGTATTTT.

CDR3: CATSEGRETEAFF. CDR3 nucleotide sequence: TGTGCCACCAGTGAAGGGAGAGAAACTGAAGCTTTCTTT. The chain employs TRBV24-1 and TRBJ1-1, with D uncertain. There are 13 residues in the CDR3. V lost 4 bases and J lost 5, with 10 bases in between. Germline values: CDR1 KGHDR, CDR2 SFDVKD.

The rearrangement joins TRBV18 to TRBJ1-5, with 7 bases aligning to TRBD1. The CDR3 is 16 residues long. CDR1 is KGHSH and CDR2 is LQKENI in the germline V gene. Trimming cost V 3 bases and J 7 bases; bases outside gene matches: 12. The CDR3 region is CASSPDRATAGQPQHF. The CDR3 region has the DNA TGTGCCAGCTCACCCGACAGGGCGACCGCGGGACAGCCCCAGCATTTT.

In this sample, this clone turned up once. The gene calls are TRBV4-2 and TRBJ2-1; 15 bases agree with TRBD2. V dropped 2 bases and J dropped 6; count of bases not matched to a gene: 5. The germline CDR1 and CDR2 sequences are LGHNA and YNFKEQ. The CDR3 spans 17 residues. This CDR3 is CASSQQGTSGRINEQFF. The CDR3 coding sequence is TGTGCCAGCAGCCAACAAGGGACTAGCGGGAGGATCAATGAGCAGTTCTTC.

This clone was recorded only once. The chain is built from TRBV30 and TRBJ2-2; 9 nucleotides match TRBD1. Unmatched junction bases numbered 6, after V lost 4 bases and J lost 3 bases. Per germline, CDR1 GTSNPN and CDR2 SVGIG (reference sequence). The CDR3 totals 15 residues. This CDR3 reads CAWTVGQGDTGELFF. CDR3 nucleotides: TGTGCCTGGACTGTGGGACAGGGCGACACCGGGGAGCTGTTTTTT.

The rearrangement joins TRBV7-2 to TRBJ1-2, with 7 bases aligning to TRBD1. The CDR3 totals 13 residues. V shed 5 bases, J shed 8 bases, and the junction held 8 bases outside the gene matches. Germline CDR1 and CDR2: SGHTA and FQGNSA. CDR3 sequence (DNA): TGTGCCAGCAGCCAACGAGGGGGCGGAGGCTACACCTTC. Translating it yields CASSQRGGGGYTF.

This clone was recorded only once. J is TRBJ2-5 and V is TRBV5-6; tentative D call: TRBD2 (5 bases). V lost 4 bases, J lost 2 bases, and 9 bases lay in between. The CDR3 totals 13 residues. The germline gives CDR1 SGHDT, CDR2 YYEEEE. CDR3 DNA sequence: TGTGCCAGCAGCCGGGAACTTCAAGAGACCCAGTACTTC. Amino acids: CASSRELQETQYF.

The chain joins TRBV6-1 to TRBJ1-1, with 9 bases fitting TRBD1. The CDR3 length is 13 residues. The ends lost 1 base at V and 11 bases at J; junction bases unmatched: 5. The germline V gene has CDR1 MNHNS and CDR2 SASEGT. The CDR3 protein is CASSEEQGARAFF. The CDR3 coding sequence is TGTGCCAGCAGTGAAGAACAGGGGGCTCGGGCTTTCTTT.

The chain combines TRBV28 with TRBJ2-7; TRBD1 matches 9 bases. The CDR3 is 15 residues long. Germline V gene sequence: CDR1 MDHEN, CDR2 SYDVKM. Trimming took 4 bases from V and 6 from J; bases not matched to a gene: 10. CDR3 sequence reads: CASSSPGTGSGEQYF. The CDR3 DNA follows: TGTGCCAGCAGTTCACCCGGGACAGGGTCCGGCGAGCAGTACTTC.

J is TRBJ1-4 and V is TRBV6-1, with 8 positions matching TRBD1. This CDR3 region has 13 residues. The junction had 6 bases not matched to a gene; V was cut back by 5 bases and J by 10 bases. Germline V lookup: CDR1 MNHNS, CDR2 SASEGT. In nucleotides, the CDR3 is TGTGCCAGCAGTTCCGGGACAGGTCGAAAACTGTTTTTT. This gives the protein CASSSGTGRKLFF.

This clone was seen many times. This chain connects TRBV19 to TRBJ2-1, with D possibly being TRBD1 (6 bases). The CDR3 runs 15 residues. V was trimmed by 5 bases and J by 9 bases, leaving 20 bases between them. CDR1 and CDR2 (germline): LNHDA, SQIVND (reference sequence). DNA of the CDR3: TGTGCCAGTAGTCCGCGACAGGTTGGGGTCGCTGAGCAGTTCTTC. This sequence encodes CASSPRQVGVAEQFF.

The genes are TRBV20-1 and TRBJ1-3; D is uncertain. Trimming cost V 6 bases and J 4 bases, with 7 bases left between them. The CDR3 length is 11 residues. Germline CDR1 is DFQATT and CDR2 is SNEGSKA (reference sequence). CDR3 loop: CSATPGNTIYF. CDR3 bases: TGCAGTGCGACACCCGGAAACACCATATATTTT.

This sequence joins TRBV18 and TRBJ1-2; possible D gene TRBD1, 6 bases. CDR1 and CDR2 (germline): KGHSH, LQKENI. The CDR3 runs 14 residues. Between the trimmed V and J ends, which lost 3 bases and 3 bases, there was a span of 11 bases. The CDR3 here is CASSPGQRDYGYTF. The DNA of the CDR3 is TGTGCCAGCTCACCGGGACAACGGGACTATGGCTACACCTTC.

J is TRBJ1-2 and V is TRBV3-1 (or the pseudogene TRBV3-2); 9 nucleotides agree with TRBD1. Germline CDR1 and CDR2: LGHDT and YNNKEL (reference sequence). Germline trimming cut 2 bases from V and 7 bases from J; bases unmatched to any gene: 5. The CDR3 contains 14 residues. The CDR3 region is CASSQRTGAGGYTF. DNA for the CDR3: TGTGCCAGCAGCCAAAGGACAGGGGCAGGTGGCTACACCTTC.

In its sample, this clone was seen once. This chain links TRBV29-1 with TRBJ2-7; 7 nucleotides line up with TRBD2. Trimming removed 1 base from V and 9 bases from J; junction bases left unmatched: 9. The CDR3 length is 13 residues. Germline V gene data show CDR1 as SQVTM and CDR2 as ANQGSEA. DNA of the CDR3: TGCAGCGTTGAAGTTTTGGGGATAGCGGGGCAGTACTTC. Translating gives CSVEVLGIAGQYF.

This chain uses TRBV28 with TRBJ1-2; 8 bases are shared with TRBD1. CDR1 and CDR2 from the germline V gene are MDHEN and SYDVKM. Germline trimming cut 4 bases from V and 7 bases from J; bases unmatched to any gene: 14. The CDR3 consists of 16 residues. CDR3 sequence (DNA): TGTGCCAGCAGTTCTATGATGGGGAAGACAGGGGCTGGCTACACCTTC. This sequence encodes CASSSMMGKTGAGYTF.

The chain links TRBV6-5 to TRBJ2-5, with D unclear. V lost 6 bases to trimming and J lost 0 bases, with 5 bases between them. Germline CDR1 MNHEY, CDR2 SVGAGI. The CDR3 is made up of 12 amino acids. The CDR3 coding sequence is TGTGCCAGCAGCGCGTACCAAGAGACCCAGTACTTC. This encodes CASSAYQETQYF.

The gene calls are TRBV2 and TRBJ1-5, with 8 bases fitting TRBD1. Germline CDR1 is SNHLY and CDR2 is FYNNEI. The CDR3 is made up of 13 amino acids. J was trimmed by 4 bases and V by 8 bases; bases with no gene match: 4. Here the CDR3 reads CASSRDRNQPQHF. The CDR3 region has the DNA TGTGCCAGCTCCCGGGACAGGAATCAGCCCCAGCATTTT. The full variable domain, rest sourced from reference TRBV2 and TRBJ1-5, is EPEVTQTPSHQVTQMGQEVILRCVPISNHLYFYWYRQILGQKVEFLVSFYNNEISEKSEIFDDQFSVERPDGSNFTLKIRSTKLEDSAMYFCASSRDRNQPQHFGDGTRLSIL.

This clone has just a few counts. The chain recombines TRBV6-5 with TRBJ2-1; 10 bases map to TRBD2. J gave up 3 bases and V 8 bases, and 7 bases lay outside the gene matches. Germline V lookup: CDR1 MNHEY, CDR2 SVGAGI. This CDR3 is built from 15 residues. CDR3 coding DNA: TGTGCCAGCCGCCCGGGACTAGCGTTCTACAATGAGCAGTTCTTC. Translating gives CASRPGLAFYNEQFF.

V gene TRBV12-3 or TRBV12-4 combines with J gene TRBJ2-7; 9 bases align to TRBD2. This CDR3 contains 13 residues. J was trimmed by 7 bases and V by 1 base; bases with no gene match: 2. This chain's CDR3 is CASSLVLAGEQYF. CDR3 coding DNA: TGTGCCAGCAGTTTAGTCCTAGCGGGGGAGCAGTACTTC.

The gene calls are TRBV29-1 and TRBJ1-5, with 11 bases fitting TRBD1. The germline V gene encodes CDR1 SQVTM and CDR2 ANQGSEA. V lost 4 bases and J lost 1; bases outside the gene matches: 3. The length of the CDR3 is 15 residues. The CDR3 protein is CSVGGTGGSNQPQHF. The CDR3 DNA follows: TGCAGCGTTGGGGGGACAGGGGGAAGCAATCAGCCCCAGCATTTT.

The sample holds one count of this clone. CDR3 in DNA: TGTGCCAGCAGCCCTAGAGAGGGGGCATCCGGTCAGCCCCAGCATTTT. It codes for CASSPREGASGQPQHF. V is TRBV5-5 and J is TRBJ1-5; 7 nucleotides match TRBD1. The V and J ends lost 4 bases and 6 bases, in that order; junction bases with no gene match: 13. The length of the CDR3 is 16 residues. Looked up from germline, CDR1 is SGHKS and CDR2 is YYEKEE (reference sequence). Full variable domain (missing parts from reference TRBV5-5 and TRBJ1-5): DAGVTQSPTHLIKTRGQQVTLRCSPISGHKSVSWYQQVLGQGPQFIFQYYEKEERGRGNFPDRFSARQFPNYSSELNVNALLLGDSALYLCASSPREGASGQPQHFGDGTRLSIL.

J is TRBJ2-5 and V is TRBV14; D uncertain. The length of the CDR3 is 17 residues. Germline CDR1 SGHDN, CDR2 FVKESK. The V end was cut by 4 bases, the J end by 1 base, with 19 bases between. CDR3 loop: CASSPNGPQSIQETQYF. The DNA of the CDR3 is TGTGCCAGCAGCCCCAATGGGCCCCAATCTATCCAAGAGACCCAGTACTTC.

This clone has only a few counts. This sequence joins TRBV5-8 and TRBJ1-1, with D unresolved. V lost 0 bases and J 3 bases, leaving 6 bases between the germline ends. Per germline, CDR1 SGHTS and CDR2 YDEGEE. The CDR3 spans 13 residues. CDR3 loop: CASSLDSHTEAFF. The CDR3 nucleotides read TGTGCCAGCAGCTTGGACAGTCACACTGAAGCTTTCTTT.

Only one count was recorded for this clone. DNA of the CDR3: TGTGCCAGCAGTACCCCCGGGACAGCCAAAGAGACCCAGTACTTC. Translating it yields CASSTPGTAKETQYF. This chain joins TRBV6-2 or TRBV6-3 and TRBJ2-5; 7 nucleotides agree with TRBD1. CDR3 length equals 15 residues. Germline-derived CDR1 and CDR2 are MNHEY and SVGEGT. J gave up 3 bases and V 5 bases, and 9 bases lay outside the gene matches.

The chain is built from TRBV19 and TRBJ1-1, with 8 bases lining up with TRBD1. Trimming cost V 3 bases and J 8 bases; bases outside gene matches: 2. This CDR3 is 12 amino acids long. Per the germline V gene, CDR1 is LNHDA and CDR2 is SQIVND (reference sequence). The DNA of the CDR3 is TGTGCCAGTAGTATCACAGGGGGAGAAGCTTTCTTT. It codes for CASSITGGEAFF.

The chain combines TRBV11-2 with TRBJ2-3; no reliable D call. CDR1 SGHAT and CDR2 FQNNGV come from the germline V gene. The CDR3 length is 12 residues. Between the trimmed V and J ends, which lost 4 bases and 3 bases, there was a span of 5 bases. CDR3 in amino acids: CASSYTTDTQYF. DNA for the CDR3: TGTGCCAGCAGCTACACAACAGATACGCAGTATTTT.